Listed below are T cell receptor beta chains from one sample, sequenced in a study of T cells in Graves' hyperthyroidism and ophthalmopathy. TCRdb analysed the multiplex PCR reads with MiXCR anew, one entry per CDR3 protein. Seen here are about 660,000 distinct CDR3 sequences, about 45% observed once, and the top ten hold less than 9.5%. Input material: peripheral blood or thyroid tissue (not recorded which). The receptors derive from an adult man with Graves' disease, either hyperthyroidism or ophthalmopathy (not recorded which). Both conserved end residues are part of each CDR3. A D gene is named only where the DNA matches it firmly. Size is stated for part of the rows, as once, few or many counts, or as a class when the clone is expanded.

d_gene	abundance	v_gene	j_gene	CDR3aa	CDR3nt
.	.	TRBV10-2	TRBJ1-4	CASSVGLSEKLFF	TGCGCCAGCAGTGTGGGACTCAGCGAAAAACTGTTTTTT
.	few	TRBV5-1	TRBJ2-7	CASSLDWYYEQYF	TGCGCCAGCAGCTTGGATTGGTACTACGAGCAGTACTTC
TRBD1	many	TRBV10-3	TRBJ1-2	CAISESWTGRGNGYTF	TGTGCCATCAGTGAGTCTTGGACAGGAAGGGGGAATGGCTACACCTTC
.	.	TRBV9	TRBJ1-1	CASSVDGVTNTEAFF	TGTGCCAGCAGCGTAGATGGCGTGACGAACACTGAAGCTTTCTTT
.	few	TRBV10-3	TRBJ2-7	CAVRSESSYEQYF	TGTGCCGTGCGGTCAGAAAGCTCCTACGAGCAGTACTTC
TRBD1	.	TRBV25-1	TRBJ1-4	CASSESGWTGTEKLFF	TGTGCCAGCAGTGAATCAGGGTGGACAGGGACGGAAAAACTGTTTTTT
.	few	TRBV4-3	TRBJ1-5	CASSQAGMRQPQHF	TGCGCCAGCAGCCAAGCAGGGATGCGACAGCCCCAGCATTTT
.	.	TRBV12-3/TRBV12-4	TRBJ1-2	CASSPDRRYGYTF	TGTGCCAGCAGTCCAGACAGGAGATATGGCTACACCTTC
TRBD1	many	TRBV12-3/TRBV12-4	TRBJ1-6	CASSLLPHRGNSPLHF	TGTGCCAGCAGTTTACTCCCTCACAGGGGCAATTCACCCCTCCACTTT
.	many	TRBV2	TRBJ1-2	CASSVQGQNYGYTF	TGTGCCAGCAGTGTTCAAGGGCAGAACTATGGCTACACCTTC
.	.	TRBV5-4	TRBJ1-1	CASNPRGGSTEAFF	TGTGCCAGCAACCCCCGTGGGGGGAGCACTGAAGCTTTCTTT
TRBD1	many	TRBV29-1	TRBJ1-2	CSVQDRGGGYTF	TGCAGCGTCCAGGACAGGGGGGGTGGCTACACCTTC
.	.	TRBV6-6	TRBJ2-2	CASSYSRRLGTGELFF	TGTGCCAGCAGTTACTCGAGAAGGTTGGGCACCGGGGAGCTGTTTTTT
TRBD1	.	TRBV7-2	TRBJ1-2	CASSLETGAYGYTF	TGTGCCAGCAGCTTGGAAACAGGGGCCTATGGCTACACCTTC
.	many	TRBV12-3/TRBV12-4	TRBJ1-2	CASSTRQRVNYGYTF	TGTGCCAGCAGTACCCGACAGCGCGTTAACTATGGCTACACCTTC
TRBD1	many	TRBV10-3	TRBJ1-1	CASGQGNTEAFF	TGTGCCTCGGGACAGGGGAACACTGAAGCTTTCTTT
TRBD1	.	TRBV25-1	TRBJ1-2	CASSEFGTGTNYGYTF	TGTGCCAGCAGTGAATTCGGGACAGGGACTAACTATGGCTACACCTTC
TRBD2	few	TRBV7-8	TRBJ2-7	CASSLDFLAGALGEQYF	TGTGCCAGCAGCTTAGATTTCCTAGCGGGGGCTCTTGGCGAGCAGTACTTC
TRBD1	once	TRBV7-3	TRBJ1-5	CASSSRQGGSYSNQPQHF	TGTGCCAGCAGCTCGAGACAGGGGGGGAGTTATAGCAATCAGCCCCAGCATTTT
.	few	TRBV19	TRBJ2-7	CATSEPSSSYEQYF	TGTGCCACGTCAGAACCTAGCAGCTCCTACGAGCAGTACTTC
.	.	TRBV15	TRBJ1-4	CATTGGGLGEKLFF	TGTGCCACCACGGGGGGGGGCCTCGGAGAAAAACTGTTTTTT
TRBD1	few	TRBV20-1	TRBJ1-2	CSARVGTGEILYGYTF	TGCAGTGCTAGAGTTGGGACAGGGGAAATACTCTATGGCTACACCTTC
.	few	TRBV5-5	TRBJ1-2	CASRIAGDSNYGYTF	TGTGCCAGCAGGATAGCGGGAGACTCTAACTATGGCTACACCTTC
.	many	TRBV24-1	TRBJ1-1	CATSDSKTGSNTEAFF	TGTGCCACCAGTGATTCGAAGACAGGCTCGAACACTGAAGCTTTCTTT
TRBD1	many	TRBV5-1	TRBJ1-1	CASSPDRATEAFF	TGTGCCAGCAGTCCCGACAGGGCGACTGAAGCTTTCTTT
TRBD1	.	TRBV9	TRBJ1-6	CASSAQGGNSPLHF	TGTGCCAGCAGCGCACAGGGGGGAAATTCACCCCTCCACTTT
.	.	TRBV19	TRBJ1-4	CASSSWSSNEKLFF	TGTGCCAGTAGTTCGTGGAGCTCTAATGAAAAACTGTTTTTT
.	once	TRBV6-5	TRBJ2-5	CASSTTRDPRETQYF	TGTGCCAGCAGTACTACCCGGGACCCTAGGGAGACCCAGTACTTC
.	.	TRBV12-3/TRBV12-4	TRBJ1-1	CASSLTTDPYTEAFF	TGTGCCAGCAGCTTAACTACTGACCCGTACACTGAAGCTTTCTTT
.	many	TRBV7-8	TRBJ2-7	CASSLRTYEQYF	TGTGCCAGCAGCCTTAGGACCTACGAGCAGTACTTC
.	.	TRBV25-1	TRBJ1-1	CASSGLDTNTEAFF	TGTGCCAGCAGTGGATTGGACACCAACACTGAAGCTTTCTTT
.	many	TRBV7-9	TRBJ1-1	CASSLAPQNTEAFF	TGTGCCAGCAGCTTAGCGCCCCAGAACACTGAAGCTTTCTTT
.	few	TRBV29-1	TRBJ1-4	CSGGLLGEKLFF	TGCAGCGGGGGGTTGCTGGGTGAAAAACTGTTTTTT
.	.	TRBV19	TRBJ2-5	CASSIVGVPQETQYF	TGTGCCAGTAGTATAGTAGGAGTGCCACAAGAGACCCAGTACTTC
TRBD1	.	TRBV5-4	TRBJ1-5	CASSSTGEQPQHF	TGTGCCAGCAGCTCGACAGGGGAGCAGCCCCAGCATTTT
TRBD1	.	TRBV2	TRBJ1-1	CASRDRGMDTEAFF	TGTGCCAGCAGAGACAGGGGGATGGACACTGAAGCTTTCTTT
TRBD2	once	TRBV10-3	TRBJ2-2	CAISPTTSGTTGELFF	TGTGCCATCAGCCCGACGACTAGCGGTACCACCGGGGAGCTGTTTTTT
.	many	TRBV9	TRBJ1-1	CASSVLMNTEAFF	TGTGCCAGCAGCGTCCTCATGAACACTGAAGCTTTCTTT
TRBD1	.	TRBV2	TRBJ1-4	CASSRRTGNNEKLFF	TGTGCCAGCAGTCGACGGACAGGAAATAATGAAAAACTGTTTTTT
.	.	TRBV15	TRBJ1-2	CATSSEANGGYTF	TGTGCCACCAGCAGTGAAGCGAACGGTGGCTACACCTTC
.	.	TRBV19	TRBJ2-7	CASSRDQYYEQYF	TGTGCCAGTAGCCGGGACCAATACTACGAGCAGTACTTC
TRBD2	.	TRBV7-9	TRBJ2-7	CASSSGTSANEQYF	TGTGCCAGCAGCTCAGGGACTAGTGCGAACGAGCAGTACTTC
TRBD1	few	TRBV9	TRBJ1-1	CASSVGQGPLTEAFF	TGTGCCAGCAGCGTAGGACAGGGCCCTCTCACTGAAGCTTTCTTT
TRBD1	few	TRBV19	TRBJ1-5	CASSITTGGIDYSNQPQHF	TGTGCCAGTAGTATAACTACAGGGGGTATTGATTATAGCAATCAGCCCCAGCATTTT
.	.	TRBV29-1	TRBJ1-2	CSLADLTYGYTF	TGCAGCTTGGCCGACTTAACCTATGGCTACACCTTC
.	.	TRBV19	TRBJ2-2	CASILGVGTGGLFF	TGTGCCAGTATTTTGGGGGTGGGCACCGGGGGGCTGTTTTTT
.	few	TRBV7-3	TRBJ2-7	CASSLASAVSYEQYF	TGTGCCAGCAGCTTGGCCTCGGCTGTCTCCTACGAGCAGTACTTC
TRBD2	.	TRBV7-2	TRBJ2-5	CASSLSRGLAGDSETQYF	TGTGCCAGCAGCTTATCACGGGGACTAGCGGGAGATTCGGAGACCCAGTACTTC
.	.	TRBV5-1	TRBJ1-4	CASSFQAGTTNEKLFF	TGCGCCAGCAGCTTTCAGGCCGGGACAACGAATGAAAAACTGTTTTTT
TRBD1	few	TRBV7-8	TRBJ1-6	CASSLPTGVSYDSPLHF	TGTGCCAGCAGCTTACCGACAGGGGTGTCTTATGATTCACCCCTCCACTTT
TRBD1	few	TRBV6-1	TRBJ1-1	CASSEGDRTEAFF	TGTGCCAGCAGTGAAGGGGACAGGACTGAAGCTTTCTTT